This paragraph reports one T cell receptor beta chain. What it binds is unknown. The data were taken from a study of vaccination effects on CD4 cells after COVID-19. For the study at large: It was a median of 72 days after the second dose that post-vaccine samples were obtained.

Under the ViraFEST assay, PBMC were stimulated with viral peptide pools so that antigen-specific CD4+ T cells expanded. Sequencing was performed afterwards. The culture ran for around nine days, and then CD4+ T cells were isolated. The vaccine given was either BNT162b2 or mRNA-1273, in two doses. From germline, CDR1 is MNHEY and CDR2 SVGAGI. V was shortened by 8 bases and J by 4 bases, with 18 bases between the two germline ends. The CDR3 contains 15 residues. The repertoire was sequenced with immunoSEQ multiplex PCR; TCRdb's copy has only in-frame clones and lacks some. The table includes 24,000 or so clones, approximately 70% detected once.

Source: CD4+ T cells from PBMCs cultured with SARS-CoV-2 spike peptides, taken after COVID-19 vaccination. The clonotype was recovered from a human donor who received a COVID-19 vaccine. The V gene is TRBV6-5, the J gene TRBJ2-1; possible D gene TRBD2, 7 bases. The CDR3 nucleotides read TGTGCCAGCCGAGGGGGGGCCGGACTATACAATGAGCAGTTCTTC. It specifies CASRGGAGLYNEQFF.